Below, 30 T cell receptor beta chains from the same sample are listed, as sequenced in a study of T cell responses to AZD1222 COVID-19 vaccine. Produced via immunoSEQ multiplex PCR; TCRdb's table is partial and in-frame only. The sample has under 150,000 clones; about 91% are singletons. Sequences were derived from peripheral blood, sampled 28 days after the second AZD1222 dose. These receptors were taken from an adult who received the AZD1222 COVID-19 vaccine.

CDR3 region: CASGGVGGGNTIYF. The DNA for the CDR3 is TGTGCCAGCGGGGGAGTGGGTGGTGGAAACACCATATATTTT. V gene TRBV27 combines with J gene TRBJ1-3; possibly TRBD1 for D (5 bases). With 8 bases removed from V and 3 bases from J, the gap between germline ends came to 14 bases. This CDR3 comprises 14 residues. Germline V gives CDR1 MNHEY, CDR2 SMNVEV (reference sequence).

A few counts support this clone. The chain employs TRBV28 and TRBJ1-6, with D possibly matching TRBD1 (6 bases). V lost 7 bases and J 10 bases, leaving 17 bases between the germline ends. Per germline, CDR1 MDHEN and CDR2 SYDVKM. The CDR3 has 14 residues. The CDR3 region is CASKYREGTSPLHF. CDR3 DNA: TGTGCCAGCAAATACAGGGAGGGTACGTCACCCCTCCACTTT.

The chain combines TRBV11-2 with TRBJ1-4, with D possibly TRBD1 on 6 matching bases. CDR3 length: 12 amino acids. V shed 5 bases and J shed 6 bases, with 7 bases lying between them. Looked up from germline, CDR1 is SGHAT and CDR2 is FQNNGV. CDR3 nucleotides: TGTGCCAGCAGCAGGGGGGATGAAAAACTGTTTTTT. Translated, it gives CASSRGDEKLFF.

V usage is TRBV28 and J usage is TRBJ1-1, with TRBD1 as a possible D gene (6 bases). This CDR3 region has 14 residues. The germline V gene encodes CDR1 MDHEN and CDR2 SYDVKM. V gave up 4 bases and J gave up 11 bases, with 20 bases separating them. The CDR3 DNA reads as TGTGCCAGCAGTTCGCCTGGACAGCCCCAAGGTGCTTTCTTT. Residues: CASSSPGQPQGAFF. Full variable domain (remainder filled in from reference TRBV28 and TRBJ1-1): DVKVTQSSRYLVKRTGEKVFLECVQDMDHENMFWYRQDPGLGLRLIYFSYDVKMKEKGDIPEGYSVSREKKERFSLILESASTNQTSMYLCASSSPGQPQGAFFGQGTRLTVV.

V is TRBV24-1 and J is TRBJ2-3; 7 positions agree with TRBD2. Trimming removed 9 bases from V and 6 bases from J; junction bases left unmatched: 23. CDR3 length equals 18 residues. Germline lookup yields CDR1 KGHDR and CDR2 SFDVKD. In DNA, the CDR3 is TGTGCCACCGCGCCCCGGCGTACTAGCGCGGGGTCATCGGATACGCAGTATTTT. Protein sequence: CATAPRRTSAGSSDTQYF.

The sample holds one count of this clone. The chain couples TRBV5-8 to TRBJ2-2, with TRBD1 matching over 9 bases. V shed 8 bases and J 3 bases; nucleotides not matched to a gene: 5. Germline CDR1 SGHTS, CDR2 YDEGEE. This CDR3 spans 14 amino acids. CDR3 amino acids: CASRGQGDTGELFF. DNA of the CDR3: TGTGCCAGTAGGGGACAGGGAGACACCGGGGAGCTGTTTTTT.

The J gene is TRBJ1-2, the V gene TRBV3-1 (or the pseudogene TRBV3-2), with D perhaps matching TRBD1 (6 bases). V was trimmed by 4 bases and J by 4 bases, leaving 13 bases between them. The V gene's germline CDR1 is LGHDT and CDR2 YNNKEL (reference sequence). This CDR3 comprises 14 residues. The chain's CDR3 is CASSPRGQGYGYTF. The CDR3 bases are TGTGCCAGCAGCCCTCGGGGGCAGGGCTATGGCTACACCTTC.

CDR3 sequence: CSARGGDEQYF. The CDR3 nucleotides are TGCAGTGCTAGAGGGGGGGACGAGCAGTACTTC. The chain recombines TRBV20-1 with TRBJ2-7; possible D gene TRBD2, 6 bases. The CDR3 consists of 11 residues. V dropped 1 base and J dropped 5 bases, with 6 bases sitting between them. Germline assignment: CDR1 DFQATT and CDR2 SNEGSKA (reference sequence).

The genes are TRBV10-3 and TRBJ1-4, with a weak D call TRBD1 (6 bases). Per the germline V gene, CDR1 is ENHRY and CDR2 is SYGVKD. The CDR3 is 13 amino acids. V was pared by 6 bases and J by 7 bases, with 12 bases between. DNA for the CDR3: TGTGCCATCAGAGGGGGGCAGGGTGAAAAACTGTTTTTT. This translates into CAIRGGQGEKLFF.

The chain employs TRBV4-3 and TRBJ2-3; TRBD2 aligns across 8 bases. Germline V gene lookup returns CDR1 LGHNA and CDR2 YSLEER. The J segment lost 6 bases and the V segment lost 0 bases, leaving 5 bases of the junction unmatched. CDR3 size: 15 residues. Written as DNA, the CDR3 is TGCGCCAGCAGCCAAGACAGCGGGGGCTCCGATACGCAGTATTTT. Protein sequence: CASSQDSGGSDTQYF.

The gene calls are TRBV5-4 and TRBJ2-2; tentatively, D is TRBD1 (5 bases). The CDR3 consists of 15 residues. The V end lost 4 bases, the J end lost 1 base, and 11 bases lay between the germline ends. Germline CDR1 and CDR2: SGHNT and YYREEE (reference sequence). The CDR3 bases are TGTGCCAGCAGCCCATTCGACAGGAACACCGGGGAGCTGTTTTTT. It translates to CASSPFDRNTGELFF.

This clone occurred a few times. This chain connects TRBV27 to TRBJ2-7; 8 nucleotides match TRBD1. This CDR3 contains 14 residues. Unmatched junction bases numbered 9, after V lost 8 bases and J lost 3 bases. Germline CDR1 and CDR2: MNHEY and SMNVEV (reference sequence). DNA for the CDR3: TGTGCCAGCGGAACACAGGGGGTTGGCTACGAGCAGTACTTC. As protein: CASGTQGVGYEQYF.

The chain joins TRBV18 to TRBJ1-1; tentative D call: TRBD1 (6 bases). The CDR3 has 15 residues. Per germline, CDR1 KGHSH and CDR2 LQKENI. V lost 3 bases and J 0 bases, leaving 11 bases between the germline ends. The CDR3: CASSPGQNMNTEAFF. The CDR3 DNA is TGTGCCAGCTCACCCGGACAGAATATGAACACTGAAGCTTTCTTT.

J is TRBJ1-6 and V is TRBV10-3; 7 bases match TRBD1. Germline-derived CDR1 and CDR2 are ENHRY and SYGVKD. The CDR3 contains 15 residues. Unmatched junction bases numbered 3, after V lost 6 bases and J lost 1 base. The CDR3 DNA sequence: TGTGCCATCAGGGCAGGGGGGTCCTATAATTCACCCCTCCACTTT. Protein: CAIRAGGSYNSPLHF.

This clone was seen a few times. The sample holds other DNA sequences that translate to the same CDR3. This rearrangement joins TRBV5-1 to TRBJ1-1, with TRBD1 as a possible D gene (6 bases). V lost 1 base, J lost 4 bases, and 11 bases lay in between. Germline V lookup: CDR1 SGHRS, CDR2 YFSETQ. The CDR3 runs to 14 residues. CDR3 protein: CASSLQGGGTEAFF. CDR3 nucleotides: TGCGCCAGCAGCTTGCAGGGAGGGGGCACTGAAGCTTTCTTT. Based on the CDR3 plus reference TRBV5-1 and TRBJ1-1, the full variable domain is KAGVTQTPRYLIKTRGQQVTLSCSPISGHRSVSWYQQTPGQGLQFLFEYFSETQRNKGNFPGRFSGRQFSNSRSEMNVSTLELGDSALYLCASSLQGGGTEAFFGQGTRLTVV.

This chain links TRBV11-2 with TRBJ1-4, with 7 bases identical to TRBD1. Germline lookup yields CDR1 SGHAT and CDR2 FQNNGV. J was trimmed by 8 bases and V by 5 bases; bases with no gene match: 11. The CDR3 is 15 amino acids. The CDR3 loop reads CASSIGDRSTEKLFF. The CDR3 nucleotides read TGTGCCAGCAGCATAGGGGACAGATCTACCGAAAAACTGTTTTTT.

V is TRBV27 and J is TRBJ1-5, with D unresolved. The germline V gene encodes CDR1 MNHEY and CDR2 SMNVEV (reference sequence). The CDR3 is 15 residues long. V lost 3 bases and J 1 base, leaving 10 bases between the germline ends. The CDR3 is CASSFLSASNQPQHF. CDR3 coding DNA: TGTGCCAGCAGTTTCTTATCGGCGAGCAATCAGCCCCAGCATTTT.

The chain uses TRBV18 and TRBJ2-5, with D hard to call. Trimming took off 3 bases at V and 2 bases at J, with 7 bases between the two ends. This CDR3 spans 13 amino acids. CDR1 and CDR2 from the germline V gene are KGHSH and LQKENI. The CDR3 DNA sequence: TGTGCCAGCTCACCGCCTATACAAGAGACCCAGTACTTC. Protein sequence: CASSPPIQETQYF.

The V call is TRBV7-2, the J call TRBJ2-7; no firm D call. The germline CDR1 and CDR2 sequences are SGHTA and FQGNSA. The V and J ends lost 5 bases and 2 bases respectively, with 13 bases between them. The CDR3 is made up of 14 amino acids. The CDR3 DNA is TGTGCCAGCAGCCAGAGACCTGGGCCCTACGAGCAGTACTTC. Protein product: CASSQRPGPYEQYF.

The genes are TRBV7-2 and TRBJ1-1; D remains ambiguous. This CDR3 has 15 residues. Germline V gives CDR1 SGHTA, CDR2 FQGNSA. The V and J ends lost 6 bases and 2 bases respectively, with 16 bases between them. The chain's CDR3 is CASRRRSGGNTEAFF. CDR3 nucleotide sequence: TGTGCCAGCAGACGGCGTTCGGGAGGAAACACTGAAGCTTTCTTT.

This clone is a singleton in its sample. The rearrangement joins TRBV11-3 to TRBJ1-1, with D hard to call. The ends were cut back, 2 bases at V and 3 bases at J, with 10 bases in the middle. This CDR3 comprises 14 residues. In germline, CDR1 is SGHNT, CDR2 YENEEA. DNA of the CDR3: TGTGCCAGCAGCTTAATCTCAGCAGACACTGAAGCTTTCTTT. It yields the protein CASSLISADTEAFF.

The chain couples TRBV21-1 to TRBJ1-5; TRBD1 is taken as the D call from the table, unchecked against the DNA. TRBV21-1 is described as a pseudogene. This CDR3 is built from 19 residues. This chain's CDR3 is CASSNLYSPNIYSNQPQHF. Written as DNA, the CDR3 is TGTGCCAGCAGCAATTTGTATTCCCCAAACATTTATAGCAATCAGCCCCAGCATTTT.

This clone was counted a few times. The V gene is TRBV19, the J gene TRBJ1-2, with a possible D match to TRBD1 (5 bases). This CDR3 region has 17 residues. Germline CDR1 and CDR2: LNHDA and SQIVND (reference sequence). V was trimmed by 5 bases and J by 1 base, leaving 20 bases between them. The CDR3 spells CASSLPGPQSLNYGYTF. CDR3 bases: TGTGCCAGTAGTCTTCCGGGACCACAATCCCTTAACTATGGCTACACCTTC.

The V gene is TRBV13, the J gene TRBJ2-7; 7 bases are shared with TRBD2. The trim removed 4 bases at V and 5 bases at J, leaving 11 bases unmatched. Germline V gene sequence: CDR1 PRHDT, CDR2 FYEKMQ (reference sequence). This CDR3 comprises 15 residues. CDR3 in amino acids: CASSSRREDQDEQYF. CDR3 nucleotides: TGTGCCAGCAGCTCGCGCCGGGAGGATCAGGACGAGCAGTACTTC.

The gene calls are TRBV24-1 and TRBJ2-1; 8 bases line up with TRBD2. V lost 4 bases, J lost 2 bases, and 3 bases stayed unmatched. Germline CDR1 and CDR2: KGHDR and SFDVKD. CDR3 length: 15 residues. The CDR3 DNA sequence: TGTGCCACCAGTGAGGGACTAGGACCCTACAATGAGCAGTTCTTC. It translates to CATSEGLGPYNEQFF.

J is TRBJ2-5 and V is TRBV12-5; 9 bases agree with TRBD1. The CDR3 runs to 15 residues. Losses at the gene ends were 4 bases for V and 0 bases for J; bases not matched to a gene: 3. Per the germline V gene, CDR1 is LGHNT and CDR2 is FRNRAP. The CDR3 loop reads CASGSGTGYQETQYF. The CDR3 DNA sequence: TGTGCTAGTGGTTCCGGGACAGGGTACCAAGAGACCCAGTACTTC.

The CDR3 sequence: CASSEWTGTQYF. The CDR3 DNA sequence: TGTGCCAGCAGCGAATGGACGGGGACCCAGTACTTC. The chain combines TRBV7-2 with TRBJ2-5; D not certain. Germline V gives CDR1 SGHTA, CDR2 FQGNSA. The V end lost 5 bases, the J end lost 7 bases, and 11 bases lay between the germline ends. The CDR3 sequence is 12 residues long.

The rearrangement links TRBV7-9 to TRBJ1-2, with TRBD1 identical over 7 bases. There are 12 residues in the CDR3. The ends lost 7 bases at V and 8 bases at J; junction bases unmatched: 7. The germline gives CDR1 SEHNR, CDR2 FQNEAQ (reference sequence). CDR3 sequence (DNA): TGTGCCAGCAACAGACAGGGCTGGGGCTACACCTTC. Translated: CASNRQGWGYTF.

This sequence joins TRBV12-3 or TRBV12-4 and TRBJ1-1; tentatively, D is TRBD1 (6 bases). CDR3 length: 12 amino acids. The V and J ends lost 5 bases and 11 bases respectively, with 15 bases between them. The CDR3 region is CASSLFRGLAFF. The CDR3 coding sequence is TGTGCCAGCAGTCTATTCAGGGGCTTGGCTTTCTTT.

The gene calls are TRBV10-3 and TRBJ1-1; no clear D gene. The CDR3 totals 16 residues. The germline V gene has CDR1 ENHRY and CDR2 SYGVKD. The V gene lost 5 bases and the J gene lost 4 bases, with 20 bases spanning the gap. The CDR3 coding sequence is TGTGCCATCAGTCCCGGAGGCGCGCTCGGGTCCACTGAAGCTTTCTTT. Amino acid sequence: CAISPGGALGSTEAFF.